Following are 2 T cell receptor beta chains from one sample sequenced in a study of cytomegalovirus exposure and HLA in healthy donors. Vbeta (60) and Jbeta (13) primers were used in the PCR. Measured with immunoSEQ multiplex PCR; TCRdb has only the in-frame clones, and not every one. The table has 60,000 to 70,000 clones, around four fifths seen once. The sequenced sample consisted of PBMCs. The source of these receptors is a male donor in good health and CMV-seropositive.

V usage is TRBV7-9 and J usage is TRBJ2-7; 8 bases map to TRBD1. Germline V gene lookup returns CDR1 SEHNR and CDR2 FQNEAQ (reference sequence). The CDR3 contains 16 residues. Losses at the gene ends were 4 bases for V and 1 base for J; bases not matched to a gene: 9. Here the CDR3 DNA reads TGTGCCAGCAGCTCTAGAACAGGGGGTAATTCCTACGAGCAGTACTTC. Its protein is CASSSRTGGNSYEQYF.

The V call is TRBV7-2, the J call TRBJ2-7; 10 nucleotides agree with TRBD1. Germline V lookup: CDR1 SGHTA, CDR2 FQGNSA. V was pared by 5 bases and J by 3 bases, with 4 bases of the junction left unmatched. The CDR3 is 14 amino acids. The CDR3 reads CASSPGQGVYEQYF. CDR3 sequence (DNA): TGTGCCAGCAGCCCTGGACAGGGGGTCTACGAGCAGTACTTC.